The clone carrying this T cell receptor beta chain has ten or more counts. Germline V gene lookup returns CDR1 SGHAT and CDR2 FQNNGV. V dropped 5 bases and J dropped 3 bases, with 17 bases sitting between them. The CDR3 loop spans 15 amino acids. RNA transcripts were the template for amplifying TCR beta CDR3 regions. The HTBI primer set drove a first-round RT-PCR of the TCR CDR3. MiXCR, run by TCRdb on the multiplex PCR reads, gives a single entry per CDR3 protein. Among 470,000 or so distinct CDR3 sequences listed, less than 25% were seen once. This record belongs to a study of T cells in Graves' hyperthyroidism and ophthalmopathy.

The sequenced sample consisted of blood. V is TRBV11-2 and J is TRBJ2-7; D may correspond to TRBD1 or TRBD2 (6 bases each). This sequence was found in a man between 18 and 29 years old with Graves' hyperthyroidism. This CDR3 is CASSPSSGGGYEQYF. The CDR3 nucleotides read TGTGCCAGCAGCCCTAGTAGTGGAGGGGGCTACGAGCAGTACTTC.